This passage covers 3 T cell receptor beta chains from one sample sequenced in a study of CD8+ T cells in alopecia areata. RNA extraction was followed by reverse transcription into cDNA, which acted as the sequencing template. Only in-frame clones appear in the TCRdb table, and some are missing; sequencing was by immunoSEQ multiplex PCR. The sample shows 120,000 to 150,000 clones, around 87% of them seen only once. The sample here was CD8+ T cells sorted from blood, taken at week 0. Receptors were obtained from a human donor with alopecia areata.

In its sample, this clone was seen once. The chain carries TRBV20-1 and TRBJ2-1, with no clear D. Per the germline V gene, CDR1 is DFQATT and CDR2 is SNEGSKA (reference sequence). This CDR3 region has 9 residues. The CDR3 is CNPRDEQFF. In DNA, the CDR3 is TGCAACCCTCGAGATGAGCAGTTCTTC.

The chain has TRBV29-1 and TRBJ2-3, with 7 bases lining up with TRBD1. The CDR3 sequence is 16 residues long. The germline gives CDR1 SQVTM, CDR2 ANQGSEA. V trimming: 6 bases; J trimming: 2 bases; junction bases outside the gene matches: 14. CDR3: CSVDGTRTGFTDTQYF. The CDR3 DNA is TGCAGCGTCGATGGGACCCGGACAGGATTCACAGATACGCAGTATTTT.

The chain joins TRBV10-3 to TRBJ1-1; D is undetermined. Germline V gene data show CDR1 as ENHRY and CDR2 as SYGVKD. This CDR3 has 13 residues. Between the trimmed V and J ends, which lost 6 bases and 5 bases, there was a span of 13 bases. The CDR3 reads CAISHEGETEAFF. The CDR3 bases are TGTGCCATCAGCCACGAAGGCGAAACTGAAGCTTTCTTT.